This record looks at one T cell receptor beta chain sequence and its context. These data are taken from a study of CXCR3-negative and CXCR3-positive naive CD8 T cells. Germline CDR1 SGHVS, CDR2 FQNEAQ. The CDR3 loop spans 17 amino acids. The study made its TRB cDNA libraries by 5' RACE, adding UMI labels. TCRdb reprocessed the 5' RACE reads and keeps a single row for each CDR3 protein, giving no DNA. Recorded for this sample: 6,000 to 8,500 distinct CDR3 sequences. V is TRBV7-8 and J is TRBJ1-1. Sequencing was performed on naive CXCR3- CD8+ T cells from blood. Documented subset: CD45RO-CCR7+CD27+CD95- naive CD8+ T cells lacking CXCR3 (TNR3-). The sequence derives from a human donor in good health. Some clones in this sample may be carry-over from other donors' samples. The CDR3 sequence is CASSLYKRSPMNTEAFF. Supplemented by reference TRBV7-8 and TRBJ1-1, the full variable domain reads GAGVSQSPRYKVAKRGQDVALRCDPISGHVSLFWYQQALGQGPEFLTYFQNEAQLDKSGLPSDRFFAERPEGSVSTLKIQRTQQEDSAVYLCASSLYKRSPMNTEAFFGQGTRLTVV.